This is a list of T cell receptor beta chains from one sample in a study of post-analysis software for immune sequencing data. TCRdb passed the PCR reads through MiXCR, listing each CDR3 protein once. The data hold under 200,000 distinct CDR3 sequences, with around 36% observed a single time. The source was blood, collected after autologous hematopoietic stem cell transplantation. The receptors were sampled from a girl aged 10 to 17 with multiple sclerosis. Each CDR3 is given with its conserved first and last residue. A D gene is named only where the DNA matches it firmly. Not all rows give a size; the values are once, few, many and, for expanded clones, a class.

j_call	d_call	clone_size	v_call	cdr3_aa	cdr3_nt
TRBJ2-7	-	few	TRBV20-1	CSARRQGGTYEQYF	TGCAGTGCTAGAAGGCAGGGGGGCACCTACGAGCAGTACTTC
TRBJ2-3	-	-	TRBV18	CASSPRTTDTQYF	TGTGCCAGCTCACCAAGGACAACAGATACGCAGTATTTT
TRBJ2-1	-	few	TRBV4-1	CASRGTSDSYNEQFF	TGCGCCAGCAGGGGAACTAGTGACTCCTACAATGAGCAGTTCTTC
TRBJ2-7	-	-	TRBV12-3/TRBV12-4	CASRLGRREQYF	TGTGCCAGCAGGTTAGGGAGGCGGGAGCAGTACTTC
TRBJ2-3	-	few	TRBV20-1	CSAPESDTQYF	TGCAGTGCTCCGGAGTCGGATACGCAGTATTTT
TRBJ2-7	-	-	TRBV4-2	CASSQVTGAVAYEQYF	TGTGCCAGCAGCCAAGTTACGGGAGCCGTTGCCTACGAGCAGTACTTC
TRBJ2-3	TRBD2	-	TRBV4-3	CASSLTSGSATDTQYF	TGCGCCAGCAGCCTGACTAGCGGGAGTGCCACAGATACGCAGTATTTT
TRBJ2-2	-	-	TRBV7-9	CACPGSTGELFF	TGTGCCTGCCCTGGGAGCACCGGGGAGCTGTTTTTT
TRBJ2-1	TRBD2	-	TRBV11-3	CASSPSGREQFF	TGTGCCAGCAGCCCTAGCGGGAGGGAGCAGTTCTTC
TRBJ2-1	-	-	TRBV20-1	CSVIQVPGYEQFF	TGCAGTGTCATCCAGGTGCCAGGGTACGAGCAGTTCTTC
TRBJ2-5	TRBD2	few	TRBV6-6	CASSYGVAGIQETQYF	TGTGCCAGCAGTTACGGGGTAGCGGGCATCCAAGAGACCCAGTACTTC
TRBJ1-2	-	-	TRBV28	CASSLLAQNRYGYTF	TGTGCCAGCAGTTTACTTGCCCAGAACCGCTATGGCTACACCTTC
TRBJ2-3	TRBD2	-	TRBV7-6	CASSMTSGWSWADTQYF	TGTGCCAGCAGCATGACTAGCGGGTGGAGCTGGGCAGATACGCAGTATTTT
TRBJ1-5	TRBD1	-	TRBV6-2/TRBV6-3	CASSLPGGNGNQPQHF	TGTGCCAGCAGTCTTCCAGGGGGGAATGGCAATCAGCCCCAGCATTTT
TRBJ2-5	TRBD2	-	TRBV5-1	CASNLSGLAGQETQYF	TGCGCCAGCAACTTGTCAGGCCTAGCGGGACAAGAGACCCAGTACTTC
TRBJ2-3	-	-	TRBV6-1	CASSDWDLPTDTQYF	TGTGCCAGCAGTGATTGGGACCTTCCCACAGATACGCAGTATTTT
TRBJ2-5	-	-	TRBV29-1	CSVLGGRGAEETQYF	TGCAGCGTGCTCGGGGGCAGAGGGGCGGAAGAGACCCAGTACTTC
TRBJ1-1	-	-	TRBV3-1	CASSQGRGFKDTEAFF	TGTGCCAGCAGCCAAGGAAGAGGGTTTAAGGACACTGAAGCTTTCTTT
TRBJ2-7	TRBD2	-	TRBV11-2	CASSLVGRAFDEQYF	TGTGCCAGCAGCTTAGTCGGGAGGGCCTTCGATGAGCAGTACTTC
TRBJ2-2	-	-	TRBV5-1	CASRHRDLADTGELFF	TGCGCCAGCAGGCACCGCGACCTCGCGGACACCGGGGAGCTGTTTTTT
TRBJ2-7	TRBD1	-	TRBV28	CASRTGKSSCEQYF	TGTGCCAGCCGGACAGGGAAAAGCTCCTGCGAGCAGTACTTC
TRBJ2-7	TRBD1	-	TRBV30	CAWRQGAYEQYF	TGTGCCTGGAGACAGGGGGCCTACGAGCAGTACTTC
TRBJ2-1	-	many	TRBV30	CACQGVGGTYNEQFF	TGTGCCTGTCAGGGGGTGGGGGGGACCTACAATGAGCAGTTCTTC
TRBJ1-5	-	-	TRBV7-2	CASCRKPNQPQHF	TGTGCCAGCTGCCGAAAGCCCAATCAGCCCCAGCATTTT
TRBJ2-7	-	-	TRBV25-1	CASRDSGVEQYF	TGTGCCAGCAGGGACTCCGGAGTAGAGCAGTACTTC
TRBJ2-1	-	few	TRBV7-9	CASSTPEGPYNEQFF	TGTGCCAGCAGCACTCCCGAGGGCCCGTACAATGAGCAGTTCTTC
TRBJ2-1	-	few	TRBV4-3	CASSHGESSYNEQFF	TGCGCCAGCAGCCACGGGGAGAGCTCCTACAATGAGCAGTTCTTC
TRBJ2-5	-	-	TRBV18	CASSPGDGPQYF	TGTGCCAGCTCACCAGGAGACGGCCCCCAGTACTTC
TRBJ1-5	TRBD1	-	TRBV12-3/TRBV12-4	CASSSRAGTGNQPQHF	TGTGCCAGCAGTTCCCGCGCCGGGACAGGGAATCAGCCCCAGCATTTT
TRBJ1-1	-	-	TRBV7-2	CASSLRPSWETEAFF	TGTGCCAGCAGCTTGCGACCCTCCTGGGAAACTGAAGCTTTCTTT
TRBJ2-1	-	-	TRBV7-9	CASSLPGLPSSYNEQFF	TGTGCCAGCAGCTTACCGGGACTGCCTAGCTCCTACAATGAGCAGTTCTTC
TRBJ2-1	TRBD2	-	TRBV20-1	CSARDLPSGSWWQFF	TGCAGTGCTAGAGATCTGCCTAGCGGGAGTTGGTGGCAGTTCTTC
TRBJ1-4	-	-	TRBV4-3	CASSQDWGTGIGEKLFF	TGCGCCAGCAGCCAAGATTGGGGGACGGGAATCGGTGAAAAACTGTTTTTT
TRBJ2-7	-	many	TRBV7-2	CASSLAPPPTSYEQYF	TGTGCCAGCAGCTTAGCGCCGCCGCCCACGTCCTACGAGCAGTACTTC
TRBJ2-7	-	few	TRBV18	CASSPGQFYEQYF	TGTGCCAGCTCACCGGGGCAGTTCTACGAGCAGTACTTC
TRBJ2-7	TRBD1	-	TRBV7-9	CASSLGDRNSYEQYF	TGTGCCAGCAGCTTAGGGGACAGGAACTCCTACGAGCAGTACTTC
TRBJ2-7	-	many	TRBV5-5	CASSLRTDYEQYF	TGTGCCAGCAGCCTCCGAACGGATTACGAGCAGTACTTC
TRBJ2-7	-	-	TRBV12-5	CASAPPDMGGISEQYF	TGTGCTAGTGCCCCACCCGACATGGGGGGAATATCTGAGCAGTACTTC
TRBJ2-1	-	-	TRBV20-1	CSASGDGSYNEQFF	TGCAGTGCTAGCGGGGACGGGTCGTACAATGAGCAGTTCTTC
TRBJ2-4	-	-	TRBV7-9	CASSMTVIQYF	TGTGCCAGCAGCATGACAGTAATTCAGTACTTC
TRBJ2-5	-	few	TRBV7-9	CASSLAYKGNGQRETQYF	TGTGCCAGCAGCTTAGCGTATAAGGGAAACGGCCAGCGGGAGACCCAGTACTTC
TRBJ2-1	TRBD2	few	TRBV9	CASSLGASGSPYNEQFF	TGTGCCAGCAGCCTTGGGGCTAGCGGGAGTCCCTACAATGAGCAGTTCTTC
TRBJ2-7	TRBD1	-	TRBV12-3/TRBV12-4	CASSWDSLYEQYF	TGTGCCAGCAGCTGGGACAGCCTTTACGAGCAGTACTTC
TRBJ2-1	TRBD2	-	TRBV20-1	CSALSGGLYNEQFF	TGCAGTGCTCTTTCGGGAGGACTCTACAATGAGCAGTTCTTC
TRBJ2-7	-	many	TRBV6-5	CASSYSGPYEQYF	TGTGCCAGCAGTTACTCCGGCCCCTACGAGCAGTACTTC